One TCR beta chain is described in this entry. Antigen unknown. These data originate in a study of T cell responses to AZD1222 COVID-19 vaccine. General study points: Just five to seven people given AZD1222 tested seropositive at baseline. Spike-specific TCR breadth and depth were elevated following two AZD1222 doses. CD4 TCRs linked to vaccination spanned spike, dominating at 160-218 and 743-854. Donors were largely white British and mainly female; clonal diversity was possibly underestimated.

Only in-frame clones appear in the TCRdb table, and some are missing; sequencing was by immunoSEQ multiplex PCR. The data show approximately 150,000 clones, with around 90% seen just once and 5% to 6.5% held by the top ten. CDR1 is SEHNR and CDR2 is FQNEAQ in the germline V gene (reference sequence). This CDR3 is built from 12 residues. Trimming left V 6 bases short and J 6 bases short, with 12 bases between. J is TRBJ2-7 and V is TRBV7-9, with D perhaps matching TRBD1 (8 bases). Sample: peripheral blood, taken 28 days after the second dose of the MenACWY control vaccine. The sequence derives from an adult who received the MenACWY meningococcal vaccine as a control. DNA of the CDR3: TGTGCCAGCAGGACAGGGGAGGGCGAGCAGTACTTC. Translating it yields CASRTGEGEQYF.